A selection of T cell receptor beta chains follows, all from one sample in a study of T cells after yellow fever vaccination. In TCRdb, the 5' RACE reads were re-called with MiXCR into one record per CDR3 protein. The table lists under 550,000 distinct CDR3 sequences, about a fifth of them singletons, with less than 20% in the top ten. Sequencing was performed on PBMCs, taken approximately 22 days after the first yellow fever vaccination. The source of these receptors is a man between 18 and 35 years old who received the YFV17D yellow fever vaccine. The CDR3 runs from the conserved cysteine through the conserved F or W. D genes are given only for firm matches. Rows give clone size only sometimes, using once, few, many, or a class for an expanded clone.

>TRBV2|TRBJ1-6|TRBD1|-
CASIRDRGNSPLHF
TGTGCCAGCATCAGGGACAGGGGCAATTCACCCCTCCACTTT
>TRBV5-1|TRBJ2-1|-|many
CASSLVEDEQFF
TGCGCCAGCAGCTTGGTAGAGGATGAGCAGTTCTTC
>TRBV6-1|TRBJ1-4|TRBD1|few
CASSPGQGSTGEKLFF
TGTGCCAGCAGTCCCGGACAGGGGTCTACGGGTGAAAAACTGTTTTTT
>TRBV3-1|TRBJ2-5|TRBD2|few
CASRRSREGETQYF
TGTGCCAGCAGGCGAAGCAGGGAGGGAGAGACCCAGTACTTC
>TRBV18|TRBJ1-1|TRBD1|few
CASSPNPGQKNTEAFF
TGTGCCAGCTCACCTAATCCGGGACAGAAGAACACTGAAGCTTTCTTT
>TRBV18|TRBJ2-7|-|-
CASSLQFGVVYEQYF
TGTGCCAGCTCACTTCAGTTTGGGGTAGTCTACGAGCAGTACTTC
>TRBV20-1|TRBJ2-5|TRBD1|-
CSANRGNYEETQYF
TGCAGTGCTAACAGGGGAAATTACGAAGAGACCCAGTACTTC
>TRBV6-6|TRBJ2-1|-|-
CASSSQGPHEQFF
TGTGCCAGCAGTTCCCAGGGGCCCCATGAGCAGTTCTTC
>TRBV5-4|TRBJ2-1|TRBD1|-
CASSLGGTGANEQFF
TGTGCCAGCAGCTTGGGAGGGACAGGGGCAAATGAGCAGTTCTTC
>TRBV6-5|TRBJ1-5|TRBD1|-
CASSSRTGGGQPQHF
TGTGCCAGCAGTTCCAGGACAGGGGGAGGTCAGCCCCAGCATTTT
>TRBV5-1|TRBJ2-7|-|-
CASSLGGSLYEQYF
TGCGCCAGCAGCTTAGGGGGAAGTCTCTACGAGCAGTACTTC
>TRBV7-2|TRBJ2-4|-|-
CASSYEGRAGKYF
TGTGCCAGCAGCTACGAGGGTAGGGCAGGGAAGTACTTC
>TRBV7-7|TRBJ2-3|-|-
CASSLAVLDTQYF
TGTGCTAGCAGCTTAGCGGTTTTAGATACGCAGTATTTT
>TRBV5-1|TRBJ2-2|-|-
CASSIQGLAGELFF
TGCGCCAGCAGCATACAGGGTTTAGCCGGGGAGCTGTTTTTT
>TRBV6-1|TRBJ1-6|TRBD1|many
CASRDRAYNSPLHF
TGTGCCAGCAGGGACAGGGCCTATAATTCACCCCTCCACTTT
>TRBV7-9|TRBJ2-2|-|-
CASSLIAGIHTGELFF
TGTGCCAGCAGCTTAATCGCAGGCATCCACACCGGGGAGCTGTTTTTT
>TRBV20-1|TRBJ1-1|-|-
CSAIRGWTEAFF
TGCAGTGCGATCAGGGGATGGACTGAAGCTTTCTTT
>TRBV7-2|TRBJ2-5|-|few
CASSLKVAETQYF
TGTGCCAGCAGCCTTAAGGTAGCGGAGACCCAGTACTTC
>TRBV4-3|TRBJ2-3|-|-
CASSQDNSKQDTQYF
TGCGCCAGCAGCCAAGATAATAGTAAGCAGGATACGCAGTATTTT
>TRBV7-9|TRBJ1-6|TRBD1|-
CASSLEQQGLHSRLHF
TGTGCCAGCAGCTTAGAGCAACAGGGGCTTCATTCACGCCTCCACTTT
>TRBV20-1|TRBJ2-4|-|-
CSAPDGVRNIQYF
TGCAGTGCCCCCGACGGGGTGAGAAACATTCAGTACTTC
>TRBV12-3/TRBV12-4|TRBJ1-5|-|-
CASSLSESGQPQHF
TGTGCCAGCAGTTTGTCAGAGTCCGGTCAGCCCCAGCATTTT
>TRBV10-3|TRBJ2-2|TRBD1|-
CAISQTGGVGTGELFF
TGTGCCATCAGTCAAACAGGGGGCGTAGGTACCGGGGAGCTGTTTTTT
>TRBV4-3|TRBJ2-5|TRBD2|-
CASSHSSGTSGETQYF
TGCGCCAGCAGCCACAGCTCCGGGACTAGCGGGGAGACCCAGTACTTC
>TRBV6-2/TRBV6-3|TRBJ2-1|-|-
CASRNSPLDNEQFF
TGTGCCAGCAGAAACAGTCCTCTAGACAATGAGCAGTTCTTC
>TRBV12-3/TRBV12-4|TRBJ2-2|-|-
CASSLVITNTGELFF
TGTGCCAGCAGTTTAGTCATCACGAACACCGGGGAGCTGTTTTTT
>TRBV6-5|TRBJ1-6|TRBD1|few
CASRPTGTGASPLHF
TGTGCCAGCAGACCTACAGGGACAGGGGCCTCACCCCTCCACTTT
>TRBV9|TRBJ1-6|-|-
CASSPQGNNSPLHF
TGTGCCAGCAGCCCTCAGGGGAATAATTCACCCCTCCACTTT
>TRBV10-3|TRBJ1-4|-|few
CATKNVGGLGEKLFF
TGTGCCACCAAAAACGTCGGGGGATTGGGTGAAAAACTGTTTTTT
>TRBV4-2|TRBJ2-1|-|few
CASSQDREEWYNEQFF
TGTGCCAGCAGCCAAGACAGGGAAGAATGGTACAATGAGCAGTTCTTC
>TRBV9|TRBJ1-1|TRBD1|-
CASSNPGQGYTEAFF
TGTGCCAGCAGCAACCCGGGACAGGGTTACACTGAAGCTTTCTTT
>TRBV7-9|TRBJ2-5|-|-
CASSRRDSEVETQYF
TGTGCCAGCAGTCGGCGGGACAGCGAGGTAGAGACCCAGTACTTC
>TRBV4-1|TRBJ1-2|TRBD1|few
CASNSPGQGAVRERYTF
TGCGCCAGTAATTCACCGGGACAGGGGGCAGTTCGGGAGCGCTACACCTTC
>TRBV4-3|TRBJ2-1|-|-
CASSLEWAREQFF
TGCGCCAGCAGCCTCGAGTGGGCGCGGGAGCAGTTCTTC
>TRBV24-1|TRBJ2-2|-|many
CATSDSVQGTGELFF
TGTGCCACCAGTGACTCCGTACAGGGAACCGGGGAGCTGTTTTTT
>TRBV5-1|TRBJ2-1|TRBD1|few
CASSKGQGNEQFF
TGCGCCAGCAGCAAGGGACAGGGCAATGAGCAGTTCTTC
>TRBV10-2|TRBJ2-2|-|-
CASSEVQYHTYTGELFF
TGCGCCAGCAGTGAAGTGCAGTACCATACCTACACCGGGGAGCTGTTTTTT
>TRBV7-2|TRBJ2-1|-|few
CASSLGAGKWNEQFF
TGTGCCAGCAGCTTAGGGGCAGGGAAGTGGAATGAGCAGTTCTTC